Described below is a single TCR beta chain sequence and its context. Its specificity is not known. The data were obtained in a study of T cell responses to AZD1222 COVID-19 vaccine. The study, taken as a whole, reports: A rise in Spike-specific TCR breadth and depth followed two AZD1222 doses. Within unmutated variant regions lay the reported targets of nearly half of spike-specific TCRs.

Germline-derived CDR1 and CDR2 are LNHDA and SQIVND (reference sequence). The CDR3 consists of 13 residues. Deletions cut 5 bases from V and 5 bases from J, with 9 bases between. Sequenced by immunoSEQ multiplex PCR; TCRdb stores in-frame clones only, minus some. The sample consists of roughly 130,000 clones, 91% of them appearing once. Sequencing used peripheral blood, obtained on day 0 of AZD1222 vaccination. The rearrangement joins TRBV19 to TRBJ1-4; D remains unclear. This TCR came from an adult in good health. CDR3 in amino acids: CASSEVWNEKLFF. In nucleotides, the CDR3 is TGTGCCAGTAGTGAGGTCTGGAATGAAAAACTGTTTTTT.